A selection of T cell receptor beta chains follows, all from one sample in a study of cytomegalovirus exposure and HLA in healthy donors. Some clones are missing from TCRdb's copy, which holds only in-frame ones; the method was immunoSEQ multiplex PCR. This sample has roughly 250,000 clones, with 90% found just once. Sequencing input: PBMCs. The receptors shown here come from a woman aged 18-35 years in good health and CMV-seronegative. The CDR3 runs from the conserved cysteine through the conserved F or W. Each record gives: J gene, clone size, D gene, V gene, CDR3 DNA, CDR3 protein. D genes are given only for firm matches. A clone size is listed for some rows: how often the clone was seen (once, few, many), or a class if it is expanded.

J: TRBJ2-2
size: NA
D: TRBD1
V: TRBV2
DNA: TGTGCCAGCAGTGGACAGGGGGCGAACACCGGGGAGCTGTTTTTT
CDR3: CASSGQGANTGELFF

J: TRBJ1-3
size: NA
D: NA
V: TRBV27
DNA: TGTGCCAGCAGTTTAGGGGGGTCTGGAAACACCATATATTTT
CDR3: CASSLGGSGNTIYF

J: TRBJ1-1
size: NA
D: TRBD1
V: TRBV9
DNA: TGTGCCAGCAGCGTAGAACAGGGGGGGACTGAAGCTTTCTTT
CDR3: CASSVEQGGTEAFF

J: TRBJ2-7
size: NA
D: NA
V: TRBV4-3
DNA: TGCGCCAGCAGCCAAGGGGGTTTTGACCCGGGGTCCTACGAGCAGTACTTC
CDR3: CASSQGGFDPGSYEQYF

J: TRBJ2-1
size: NA
D: TRBD2
V: TRBV6-1
DNA: TGTGCCAGCAGTGTTAGGAGCGGGGGGGCCTACAATGAGCAGTTCTTC
CDR3: CASSVRSGGAYNEQFF

J: TRBJ2-1
size: NA
D: TRBD2
V: TRBV15
DNA: TGTGCCACCAGCAGAGATCCTAGCGGGGTTTACAATGAGCAGTTCTTC
CDR3: CATSRDPSGVYNEQFF

J: TRBJ2-5
size: NA
D: TRBD2
V: TRBV13
DNA: TGTGCCAGCAGCTTAGCTCCGTCTAGCGGGGGGGAAGAGACCCAGTACTTC
CDR3: CASSLAPSSGGEETQYF

J: TRBJ1-2
size: NA
D: TRBD1
V: TRBV7-9
DNA: TGTGCCAGCAGCTTAGGCCTGCAGGGGGCGGTCAATGGCTACACCTTC
CDR3: CASSLGLQGAVNGYTF

J: TRBJ1-6
size: once
D: NA
V: TRBV6-6
DNA: TGTGCCAGCAACCCCGATTGGCCTTATAATTCACCCCTCCACTTT
CDR3: CASNPDWPYNSPLHF

J: TRBJ1-5
size: NA
D: TRBD1
V: TRBV6-5
DNA: TGTGCCAGCAGTAGTGTACAGGGGACTAGTCAGCCCCAGCATTTT
CDR3: CASSSVQGTSQPQHF

J: TRBJ1-4
size: NA
D: NA
V: TRBV28
DNA: TGTGCCAGCAGTTTTGAGGCAACTAATGAAAAACTGTTTTTT
CDR3: CASSFEATNEKLFF

J: TRBJ1-6
size: NA
D: NA
V: TRBV4-1
DNA: TGCGCCAGCAGCCAAGTAGTAGGGCAGGAGACAGCCTATAATTCACCCCTCCACTTT
CDR3: CASSQVVGQETAYNSPLHF

J: TRBJ2-2
size: NA
D: TRBD1
V: TRBV6-5
DNA: TGTGCCAGCAGCCGAGGGACAGGGAGCACCGGGGAGCTGTTTTTT
CDR3: CASSRGTGSTGELFF

J: TRBJ1-5
size: NA
D: NA
V: TRBV6-4
DNA: TGTGCCAGCAGCAGGGCGTCGGTGGGCAATCAGCCCCAGCATTTT
CDR3: CASSRASVGNQPQHF

J: TRBJ2-3
size: NA
D: TRBD2
V: TRBV4-3
DNA: TGCGCCAGCAGCCAAGTGGAGACTAGCGGGGGCGCAGATACGCAGTATTTT
CDR3: CASSQVETSGGADTQYF

J: TRBJ2-4
size: NA
D: TRBD2
V: TRBV6-1
DNA: TGTGCCAGCAGTGAAGCGCTTCCGGGGGGTAGCAAAAACATTCAGTACTTC
CDR3: CASSEALPGGSKNIQYF

J: TRBJ1-2
size: NA
D: NA
V: TRBV30
DNA: TGTGCCTGGAGTGGAACAGGGCTTATGGGCTACACCTTC
CDR3: CAWSGTGLMGYTF

J: TRBJ1-5
size: NA
D: NA
V: TRBV2
DNA: TGTGCCAGCAATACTCAAGGGGGGGCGAGCAATCAGCCCCAGCATTTT
CDR3: CASNTQGGASNQPQHF

J: TRBJ2-4
size: NA
D: TRBD1
V: TRBV5-1
DNA: TGCGCCAGCAGCTTGCAGGGGGACAAAAACATTCAGTACTTC
CDR3: CASSLQGDKNIQYF

J: TRBJ1-2
size: NA
D: NA
V: TRBV28
DNA: TGTGCCAGCGGACGGGACAATGGGAGAGAAGACTATGGCTACACCTTC
CDR3: CASGRDNGREDYGYTF

J: TRBJ2-1
size: NA
D: NA
V: TRBV4-2
DNA: TGTGCCAGCAGCCAAACCTGGGGCGGTGGGTACAATGAGCAGTTCTTC
CDR3: CASSQTWGGGYNEQFF

J: TRBJ1-1
size: once
D: TRBD1
V: TRBV6-5
DNA: TGTGCCAGCAATAAGTTGGGACAGCCGAACACTGAAGCTTTCTTT
CDR3: CASNKLGQPNTEAFF

J: TRBJ2-5
size: NA
D: NA
V: TRBV29-1
DNA: TGCAGCGTTGAAATAGGGGGAGAGACCCAGTACTTC
CDR3: CSVEIGGETQYF

J: TRBJ2-5
size: NA
D: NA
V: TRBV10-3
DNA: TGTGCCATCACAGGCGAATCCTTGGAGACCCAGTACTTC
CDR3: CAITGESLETQYF

J: TRBJ2-2
size: NA
D: NA
V: TRBV27
DNA: TGTGCCAGCAGTTTATCCCGGGTCTTATCCGGGGAGCTGTTTTTT
CDR3: CASSLSRVLSGELFF

J: TRBJ2-3
size: NA
D: TRBD1
V: TRBV5-1
DNA: TGCGCCAGCAGCTCAGGGACAGGCTTTGGACCAGTTAGCACAGATACGCAGTATTTT
CDR3: CASSSGTGFGPVSTDTQYF

J: TRBJ2-7
size: NA
D: TRBD1
V: TRBV10-3
DNA: TGTGCCACCAAGGGGCAGGGGGCTTTTGGCGAGCAGTACTTC
CDR3: CATKGQGAFGEQYF

J: TRBJ1-1
size: once
D: TRBD1
V: TRBV5-6
DNA: TGTGCCAGCAGCTTGAATGCAGGGGGGAACACTGAAGCTTTCTTT
CDR3: CASSLNAGGNTEAFF

J: TRBJ2-1
size: few
D: NA
V: TRBV27
DNA: TGTGCCAGCCGAACAGGGCCCAATGAGCAGTTCTTC
CDR3: CASRTGPNEQFF